Reported below is one TCR beta chain. The entry originates in a study of control samples from healthy donors and cancer patients. Sequencing was performed with immunoSEQ multiplex PCR; in TCRdb, only in-frame clones are kept and a portion is missing. The sample has roughly 93,000 clones, roughly 91% seen once. This CDR3 has 12 residues. CDR1 and CDR2 from the germline V gene are SNHLY and FYNNEI. V was trimmed by 6 bases and J by 8 bases, leaving 10 bases between them. The origin of this receptor is a woman aged 50 to 60 with colorectal cancer. Sequencing was done on a sample of PBMCs. The chain carries TRBV2 and TRBJ2-2, with D uncertain. The CDR3 loop is CASRVDEGELFF. For the CDR3, the DNA is TGTGCCAGCAGAGTTGACGAGGGGGAGCTGTTTTTT. Based on the CDR3 plus reference TRBV2 and TRBJ2-2, the full variable domain is EPEVTQTPSHQVTQMGQEVILRCVPISNHLYFYWYRQILGQKVEFLVSFYNNEISEKSEIFDDQFSVERPDGSNFTLKIRSTKLEDSAMYFCASRVDEGELFFGEGSRLTVL.